This record looks at one TCR beta chain sequence and its context. The V gene's germline CDR1 is GTSNPN and CDR2 SVGIG (reference sequence). The CDR3 length is 14 residues. V lost 5 bases to trimming and J lost 4 bases; unmatched junction nucleotides: 7. The sample comes from a study of T cell repertoires in ileal Crohn's disease. The method was immunoSEQ multiplex PCR; TCRdb's version includes in-frame clones alone and lacks a portion of them. The sample records some 14,000 clones, roughly 80% being singletons. The sample consisted of ileal tissue. This receptor was taken from an adult with Crohn's disease. V gene TRBV30 combines with J gene TRBJ2-5; 10 nucleotides line up with TRBD2. CDR3 residues: CAWVIAGGLETQYF. CDR3 sequence (DNA): TGTGCCTGGGTGATAGCGGGAGGATTAGAGACCCAGTACTTC.